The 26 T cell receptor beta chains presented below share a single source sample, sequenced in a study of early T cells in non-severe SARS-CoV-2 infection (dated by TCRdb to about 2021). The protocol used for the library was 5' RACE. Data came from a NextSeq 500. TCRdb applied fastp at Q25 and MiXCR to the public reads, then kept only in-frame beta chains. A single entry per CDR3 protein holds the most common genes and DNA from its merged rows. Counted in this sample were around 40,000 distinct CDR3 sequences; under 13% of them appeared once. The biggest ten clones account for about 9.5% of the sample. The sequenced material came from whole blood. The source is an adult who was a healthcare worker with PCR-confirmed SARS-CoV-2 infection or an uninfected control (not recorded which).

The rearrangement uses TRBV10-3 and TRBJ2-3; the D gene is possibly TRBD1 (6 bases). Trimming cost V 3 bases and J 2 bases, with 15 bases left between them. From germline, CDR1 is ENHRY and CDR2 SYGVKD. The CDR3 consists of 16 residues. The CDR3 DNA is TGTGCCATCAGTGAAAGGGGGACACAGCACACAGATACGCAGTATTTT. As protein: CAISERGTQHTDTQYF.

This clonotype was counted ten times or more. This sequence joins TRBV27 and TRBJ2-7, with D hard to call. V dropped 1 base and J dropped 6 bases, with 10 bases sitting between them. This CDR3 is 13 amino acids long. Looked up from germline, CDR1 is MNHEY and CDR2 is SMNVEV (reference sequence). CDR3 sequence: CASSLFGWSEQYF. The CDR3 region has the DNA TGTGCCAGCAGTTTATTTGGGTGGAGCGAGCAGTACTTC.

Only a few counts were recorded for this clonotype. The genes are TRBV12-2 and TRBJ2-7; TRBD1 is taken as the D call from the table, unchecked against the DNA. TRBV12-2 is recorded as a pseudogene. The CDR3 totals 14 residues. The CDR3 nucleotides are TGTGCAAGTCGCTTAACAGGGATGGGCTACGAGCAGTACTTC. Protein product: CASRLTGMGYEQYF.

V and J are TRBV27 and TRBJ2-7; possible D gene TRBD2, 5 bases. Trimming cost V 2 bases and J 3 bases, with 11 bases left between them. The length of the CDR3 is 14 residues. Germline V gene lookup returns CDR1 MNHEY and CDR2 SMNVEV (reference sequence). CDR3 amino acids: CASSLREGFYEQYF. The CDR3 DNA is TGTGCCAGCAGTTTACGCGAGGGATTCTACGAGCAGTACTTC.

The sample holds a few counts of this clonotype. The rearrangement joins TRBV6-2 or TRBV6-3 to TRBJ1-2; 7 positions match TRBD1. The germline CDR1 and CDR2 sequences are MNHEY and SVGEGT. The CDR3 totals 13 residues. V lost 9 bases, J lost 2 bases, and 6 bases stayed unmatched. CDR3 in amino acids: CASFGTANYGYTF. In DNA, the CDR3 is TGTGCCAGTTTCGGGACAGCAAACTATGGCTACACCTTC.

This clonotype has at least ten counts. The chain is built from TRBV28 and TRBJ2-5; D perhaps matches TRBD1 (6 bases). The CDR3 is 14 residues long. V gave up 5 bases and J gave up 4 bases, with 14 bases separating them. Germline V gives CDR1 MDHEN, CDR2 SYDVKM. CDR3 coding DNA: TGTGCCAGCAGTGGGCCGGGACACGGAGAGACCCAGTACTTC. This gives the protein CASSGPGHGETQYF.

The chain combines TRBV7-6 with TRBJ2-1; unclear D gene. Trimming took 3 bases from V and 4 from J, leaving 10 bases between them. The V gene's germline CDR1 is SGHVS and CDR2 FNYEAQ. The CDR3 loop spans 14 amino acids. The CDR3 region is CASSFGVGYNEQFF. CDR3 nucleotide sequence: TGTGCCAGCAGCTTTGGCGTGGGGTACAATGAGCAGTTCTTC.

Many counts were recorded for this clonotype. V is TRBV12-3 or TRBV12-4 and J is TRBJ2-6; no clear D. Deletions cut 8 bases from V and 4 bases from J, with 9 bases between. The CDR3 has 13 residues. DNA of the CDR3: TGTGCCAGCCGGGCGTCCGGGGCCAACGTCCTGACTTTC. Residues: CASRASGANVLTF.

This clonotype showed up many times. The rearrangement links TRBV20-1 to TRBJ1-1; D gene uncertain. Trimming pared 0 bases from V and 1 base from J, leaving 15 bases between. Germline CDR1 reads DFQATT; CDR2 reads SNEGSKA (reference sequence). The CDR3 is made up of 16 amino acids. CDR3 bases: TGCAGTGCTAGAGATGCCAACTCCCGAGGGAACACTGAAGCTTTCTTT. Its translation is CSARDANSRGNTEAFF.

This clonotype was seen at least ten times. CDR3 protein: CSARGGGNQPQHF. The CDR3 region has the DNA TGCAGTGCTAGAGGTGGAGGGAATCAGCCCCAGCATTTT. The genes are TRBV20-1 and TRBJ1-5; D unresolved. The CDR3 extends over 13 amino acids. Trimming shortened V by 1 base and J by 4 bases, and 8 bases separated the two germline ends. Looked up from germline, CDR1 is DFQATT and CDR2 is SNEGSKA (reference sequence).

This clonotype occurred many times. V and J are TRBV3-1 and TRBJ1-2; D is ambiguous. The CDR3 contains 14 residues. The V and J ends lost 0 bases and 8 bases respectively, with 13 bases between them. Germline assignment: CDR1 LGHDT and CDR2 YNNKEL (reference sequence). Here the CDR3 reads CASSQDLVRRGYTF. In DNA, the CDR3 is TGTGCCAGCAGCCAAGATTTGGTTCGGAGGGGCTACACCTTC. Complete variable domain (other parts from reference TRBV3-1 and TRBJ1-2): DTAVSQTPKYLVTQMGNDKSIKCEQNLGHDTMYWYKQDSKKFLKIMFSYNNKELIINETVPNRFSPKSPDKAHLNLHINSLELGDSAVYFCASSQDLVRRGYTFGSGTRLTVV.

The CDR3 sequence: CSGGLLTDTQYF. The CDR3 region has the DNA TGCAGCGGGGGACTTCTTACAGATACGCAGTATTTT. The rearrangement joins TRBV29-1 to TRBJ2-3, with D possibly matching TRBD2 (6 bases). Between the trimmed V and J ends, which lost 7 bases and 3 bases, there was a span of 11 bases. Germline values: CDR1 SQVTM, CDR2 ANQGSEA. CDR3 length: 12 residues.

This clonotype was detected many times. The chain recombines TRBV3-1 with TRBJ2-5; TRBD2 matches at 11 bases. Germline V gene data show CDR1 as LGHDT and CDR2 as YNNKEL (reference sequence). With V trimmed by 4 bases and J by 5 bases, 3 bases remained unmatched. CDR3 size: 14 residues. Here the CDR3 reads CASSLASGGETQYF. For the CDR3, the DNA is TGTGCCAGCAGCCTCGCTAGCGGGGGGGAGACCCAGTACTTC.

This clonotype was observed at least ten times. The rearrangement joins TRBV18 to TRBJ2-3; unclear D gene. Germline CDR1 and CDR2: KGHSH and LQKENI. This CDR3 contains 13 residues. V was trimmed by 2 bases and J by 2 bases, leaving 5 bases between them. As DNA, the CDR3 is TGTGCCAGCTCACCAACGGCCACAGATACGCAGTATTTT. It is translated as CASSPTATDTQYF.

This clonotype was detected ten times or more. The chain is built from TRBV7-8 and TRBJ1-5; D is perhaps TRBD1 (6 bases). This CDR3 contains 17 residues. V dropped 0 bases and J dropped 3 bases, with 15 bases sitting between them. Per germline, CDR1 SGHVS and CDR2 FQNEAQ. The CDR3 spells CASSLAQNRVNNQPQHF. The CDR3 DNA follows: TGTGCCAGCAGCTTAGCCCAAAACAGGGTTAACAATCAGCCCCAGCATTTT.

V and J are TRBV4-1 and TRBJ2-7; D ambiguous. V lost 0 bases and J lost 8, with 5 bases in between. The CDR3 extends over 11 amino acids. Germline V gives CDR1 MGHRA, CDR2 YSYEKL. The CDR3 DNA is TGCGCCAGCAGCCAAGAACTACAGCAGTACTTC. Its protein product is CASSQELQQYF.

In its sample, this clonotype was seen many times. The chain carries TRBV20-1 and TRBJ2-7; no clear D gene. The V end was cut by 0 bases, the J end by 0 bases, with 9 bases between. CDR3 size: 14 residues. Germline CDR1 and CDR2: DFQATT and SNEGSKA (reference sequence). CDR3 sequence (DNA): TGCAGTGCTAGAGATCCCGCTAGCTCCTACGAGCAGTACTTC. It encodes CSARDPASSYEQYF.

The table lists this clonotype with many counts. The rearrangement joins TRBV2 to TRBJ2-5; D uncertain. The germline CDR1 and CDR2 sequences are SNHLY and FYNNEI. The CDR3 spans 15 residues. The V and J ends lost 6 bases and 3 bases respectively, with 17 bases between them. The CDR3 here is CASRADNTGEETQYF. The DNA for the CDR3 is TGTGCCAGCAGGGCCGACAACACGGGCGAAGAGACCCAGTACTTC.

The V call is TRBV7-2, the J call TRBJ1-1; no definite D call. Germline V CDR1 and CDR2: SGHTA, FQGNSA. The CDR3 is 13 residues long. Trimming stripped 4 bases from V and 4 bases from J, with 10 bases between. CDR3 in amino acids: CASSSSRATEAFF. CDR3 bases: TGTGCCAGCAGCTCCTCGAGAGCCACTGAAGCTTTCTTT.

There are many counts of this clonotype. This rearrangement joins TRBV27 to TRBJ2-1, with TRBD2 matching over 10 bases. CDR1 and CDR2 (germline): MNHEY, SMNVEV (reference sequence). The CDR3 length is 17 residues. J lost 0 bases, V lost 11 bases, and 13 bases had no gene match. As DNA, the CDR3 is TGTGCCCCCCGGCGGTCTAGCGGGGGCCGCTCCTACAATGAGCAGTTCTTC. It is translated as CAPRRSSGGRSYNEQFF.

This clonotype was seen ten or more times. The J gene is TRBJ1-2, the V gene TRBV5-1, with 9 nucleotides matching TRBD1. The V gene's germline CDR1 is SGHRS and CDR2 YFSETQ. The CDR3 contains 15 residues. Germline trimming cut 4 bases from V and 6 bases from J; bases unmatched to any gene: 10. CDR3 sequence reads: CASSPGQGFVDGYTF. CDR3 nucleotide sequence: TGCGCCAGCAGCCCTGGACAGGGGTTCGTTGATGGCTACACCTTC.

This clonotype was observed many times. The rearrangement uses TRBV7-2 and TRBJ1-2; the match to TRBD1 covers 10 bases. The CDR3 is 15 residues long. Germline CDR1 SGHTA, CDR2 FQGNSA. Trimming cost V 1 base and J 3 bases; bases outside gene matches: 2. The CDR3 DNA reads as TGTGCCAGCAGCTTAGTGGGGACAGGGGACTATGGCTACACCTTC. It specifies CASSLVGTGDYGYTF.

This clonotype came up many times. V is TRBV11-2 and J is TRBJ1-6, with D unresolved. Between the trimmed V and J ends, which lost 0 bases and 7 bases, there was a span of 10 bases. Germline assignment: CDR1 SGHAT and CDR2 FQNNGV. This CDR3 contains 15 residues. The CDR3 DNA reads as TGTGCCAGCAGCTTAGAGTCGGCTGGGAATTCACCCCTCCACTTT. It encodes CASSLESAGNSPLHF.

CDR3 in DNA: TGTGCCAGCAGCTTAGGACAGTTGAACACCGGGGAGCTGTTTTTT. Its translation: CASSLGQLNTGELFF. The chain joins TRBV7-9 to TRBJ2-2; tentatively, D is TRBD1 (5 bases). The CDR3 spans 15 residues. Looked up from germline, CDR1 is SEHNR and CDR2 is FQNEAQ (reference sequence). With 1 base removed from V and 1 base from J, the gap between germline ends came to 7 bases.

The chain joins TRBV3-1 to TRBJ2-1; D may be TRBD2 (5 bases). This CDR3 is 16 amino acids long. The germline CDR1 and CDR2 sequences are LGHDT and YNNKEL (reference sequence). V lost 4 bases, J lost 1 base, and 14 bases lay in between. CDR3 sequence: CASSLQGGPSYNEQFF. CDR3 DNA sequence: TGTGCCAGCAGCCTCCAAGGAGGCCCTTCCTACAATGAGCAGTTCTTC.

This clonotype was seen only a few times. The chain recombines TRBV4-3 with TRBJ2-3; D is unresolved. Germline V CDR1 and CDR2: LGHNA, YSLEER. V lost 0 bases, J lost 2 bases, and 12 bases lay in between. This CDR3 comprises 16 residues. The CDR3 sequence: CASSQDVAVHTDTQYF. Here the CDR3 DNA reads TGCGCCAGCAGCCAAGATGTTGCCGTCCACACAGATACGCAGTATTTT.